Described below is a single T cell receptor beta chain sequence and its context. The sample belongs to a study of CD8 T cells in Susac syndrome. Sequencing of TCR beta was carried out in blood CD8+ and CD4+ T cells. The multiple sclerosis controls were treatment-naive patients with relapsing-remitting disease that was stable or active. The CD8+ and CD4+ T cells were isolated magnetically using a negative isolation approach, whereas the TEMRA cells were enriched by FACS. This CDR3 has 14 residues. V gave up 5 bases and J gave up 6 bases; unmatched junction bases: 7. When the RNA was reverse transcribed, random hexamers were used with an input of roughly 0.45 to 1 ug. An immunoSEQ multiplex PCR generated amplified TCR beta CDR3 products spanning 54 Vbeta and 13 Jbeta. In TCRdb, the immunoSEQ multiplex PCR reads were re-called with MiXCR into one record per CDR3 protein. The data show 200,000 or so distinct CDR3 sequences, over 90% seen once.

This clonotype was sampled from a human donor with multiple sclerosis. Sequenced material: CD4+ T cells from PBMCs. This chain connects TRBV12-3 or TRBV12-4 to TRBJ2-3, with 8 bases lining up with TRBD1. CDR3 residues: CASSPTTGVDTQYF. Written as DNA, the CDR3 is TGTGCCAGCAGTCCCACGACAGGGGTTGATACGCAGTATTTT.